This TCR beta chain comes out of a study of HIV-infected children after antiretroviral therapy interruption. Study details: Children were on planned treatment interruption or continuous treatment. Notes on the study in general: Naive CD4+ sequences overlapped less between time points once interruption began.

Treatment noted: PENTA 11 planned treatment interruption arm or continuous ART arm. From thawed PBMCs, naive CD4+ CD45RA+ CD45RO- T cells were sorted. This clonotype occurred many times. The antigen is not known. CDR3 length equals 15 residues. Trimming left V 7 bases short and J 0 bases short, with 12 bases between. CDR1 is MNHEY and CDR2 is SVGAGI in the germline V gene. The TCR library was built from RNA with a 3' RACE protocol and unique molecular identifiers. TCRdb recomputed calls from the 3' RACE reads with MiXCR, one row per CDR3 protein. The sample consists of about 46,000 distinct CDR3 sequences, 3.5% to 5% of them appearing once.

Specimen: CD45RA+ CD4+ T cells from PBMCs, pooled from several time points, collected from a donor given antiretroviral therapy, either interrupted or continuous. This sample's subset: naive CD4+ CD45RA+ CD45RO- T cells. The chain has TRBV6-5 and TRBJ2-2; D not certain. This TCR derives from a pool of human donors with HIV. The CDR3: CASTVGRTNTGELFF. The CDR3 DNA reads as TGTGCCAGCACCGTAGGACGGACGAACACCGGGGAGCTGTTTTTT.